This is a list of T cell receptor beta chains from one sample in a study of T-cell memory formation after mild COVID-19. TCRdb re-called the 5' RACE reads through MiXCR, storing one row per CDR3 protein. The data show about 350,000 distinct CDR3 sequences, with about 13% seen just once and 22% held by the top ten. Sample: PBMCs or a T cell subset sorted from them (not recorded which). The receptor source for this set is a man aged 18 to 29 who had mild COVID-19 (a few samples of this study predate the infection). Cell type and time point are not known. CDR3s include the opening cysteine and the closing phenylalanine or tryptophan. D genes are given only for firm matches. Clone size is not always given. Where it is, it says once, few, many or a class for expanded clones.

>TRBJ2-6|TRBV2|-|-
TGTGCCTCCCGAGGGTTCCCAGTTGGGGCCAACGTCCTGACTTTC
CASRGFPVGANVLTF
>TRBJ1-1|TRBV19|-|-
TGTGCCAGTATAGATCTCCCGGGGAAGAGTTATGGTCGCACTGAAGCTTTCTTT
CASIDLPGKSYGRTEAFF
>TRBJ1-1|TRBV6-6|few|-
TGTGCCAGCAGTTACCCTACAAGAGAAGCTTTCTTT
CASSYPTREAFF
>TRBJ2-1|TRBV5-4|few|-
TGTGCCAGCGGGGATAAGAGGGGCGGTATAAGTAATGAGCAGTTCTTC
CASGDKRGGISNEQFF
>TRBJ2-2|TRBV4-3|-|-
TGCGCCAGCAGCCAAGGGGTAGGGATGAACACCGGGGAGCTGTTTTTT
CASSQGVGMNTGELFF
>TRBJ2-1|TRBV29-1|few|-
TGCAGCGTTGAAGATGCCCAGGGTTGGAACAATGAGCAGTTCTTC
CSVEDAQGWNNEQFF
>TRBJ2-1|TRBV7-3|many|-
TGTGCCAGCAGCTTAACAGCGGCGATTAATGAGCAGTTCTTC
CASSLTAAINEQFF
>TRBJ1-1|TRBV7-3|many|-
TGTGCCAGCAGCGGGGGTGAAGGTACTGAAGCTTTCTTT
CASSGGEGTEAFF
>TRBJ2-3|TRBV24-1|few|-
TGTGCCACCAGTGATCAAAGACTGGCTTCTAGCACAGATACGCAGTATTTT
CATSDQRLASSTDTQYF
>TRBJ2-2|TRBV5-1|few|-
TGCGCCAGCAGCTTGGGAGGTGTCCGTGGCGGGGAGCTGTTTTTT
CASSLGGVRGGELFF
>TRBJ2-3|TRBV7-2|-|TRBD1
TGTGCCAGCAGCTTACCGAGGACAGGGGGCACAGATACGCAGTATTTT
CASSLPRTGGTDTQYF
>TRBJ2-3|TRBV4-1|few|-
TGCGCCAGCAGCGAGGGGGTGGGTGTTGAGACAGATACGCAGTATTTT
CASSEGVGVETDTQYF
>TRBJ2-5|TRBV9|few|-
TGTGCCAGCAGCGTAGGAGGGGGGCCCCAAGAGACCCAGTACTTC
CASSVGGGPQETQYF
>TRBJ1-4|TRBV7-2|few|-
TGTGCCAGCAGGACCACAGGGATGGGAAAACTGTTTTTT
CASRTTGMGKLFF
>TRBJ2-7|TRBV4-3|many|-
TGCGCCAGCAGCTCAACCGGCAGGAGCGAGCAGTACTTC
CASSSTGRSEQYF
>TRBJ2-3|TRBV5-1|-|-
TGCGCCAGCAGCTTGGGCGGGGTGGTCCCAGATACGCAGTATTTT
CASSLGGVVPDTQYF
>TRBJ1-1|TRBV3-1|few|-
TGTGCCAGCAGCCAAGGAGCAACGAAAGCTTTCTTT
CASSQGATKAFF
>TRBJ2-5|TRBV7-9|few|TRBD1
TGTGCCAGCAGCCCAGGGGGATTAGAGACCCAGTACTTC
CASSPGGLETQYF
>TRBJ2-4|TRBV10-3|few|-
TGTGCCATCAGTGAAACGCCGTTCCGGTCGGGGGGCGCGGGGGCCAAAAACATTCAGTACTTC
CAISETPFRSGGAGAKNIQYF
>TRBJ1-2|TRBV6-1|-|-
TGTGCCAGCAGTGCTTGGACAGCCGCCGGCGATGGCTACACCTTC
CASSAWTAAGDGYTF
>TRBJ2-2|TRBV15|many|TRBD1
TGTGCCACCAGCAGAGATCTTCGGACAGGACCCACCGGGGAGCTGTTTTTT
CATSRDLRTGPTGELFF
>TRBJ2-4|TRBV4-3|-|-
TGCGCCAGCAGCCAGGAGGGTGAAAACATTCAGTACTTC
CASSQEGENIQYF
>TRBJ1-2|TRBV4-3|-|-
TGCGCCAGCAGCCAAGAATCGGCAAGGGCAGGTGGCTACACCTTC
CASSQESARAGGYTF
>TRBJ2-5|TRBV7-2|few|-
TGTGCCAGCAGCTTGGGGATAGAGACCCAGTACTTC
CASSLGIETQYF
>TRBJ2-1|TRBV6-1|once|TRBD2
TGTGCCAGCCTAGGGAGCACCGGGGAGGGGCAGTTCTTC
CASLGSTGEGQFF
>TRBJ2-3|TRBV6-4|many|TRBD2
TGTGCCAGCAGTGCCGGGAGGCCAACAGATACGCAGTATTTT
CASSAGRPTDTQYF
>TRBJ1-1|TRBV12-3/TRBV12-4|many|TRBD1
TGTGCCAGCAACCCCGGGACAGATAACACTGAAGCTTTCTTT
CASNPGTDNTEAFF
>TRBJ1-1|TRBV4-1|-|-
TGCGCCAGCAGCCAAGTTATGACAGGTCCGGGGACTGAAGCTTTCTTT
CASSQVMTGPGTEAFF
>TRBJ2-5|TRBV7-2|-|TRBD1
TGTGCCAGCAGCCAGACGTGGTGGACAGGGAGCCAGACCCAGTACTTC
CASSQTWWTGSQTQYF
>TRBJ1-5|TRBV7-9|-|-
TGTGCCAGCAGCCCGACCCCAGCCAGGACGGGGAATCAGCCCCAGCATTTT
CASSPTPARTGNQPQHF
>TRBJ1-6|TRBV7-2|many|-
TGTGCCAGCAGCTTAGCCCCAGGCCCGAATTCACCCCTCCACTTT
CASSLAPGPNSPLHF
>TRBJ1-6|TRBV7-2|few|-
TGTGCCAGCAGCGTACCCACAGGTTCCTATAATTCACCCCTCCACTTT
CASSVPTGSYNSPLHF
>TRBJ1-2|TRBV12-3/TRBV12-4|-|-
TGTGCCAGCAGTTTTAGCCCGGTGGTCTATGGCTACACCTTC
CASSFSPVVYGYTF
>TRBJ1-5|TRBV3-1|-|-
TGTGCCAGCAGCCGTATGGCGGGGCCCCAGCATTTT
CASSRMAGPQHF
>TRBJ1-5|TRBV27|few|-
TGTGCCAGCAGTTTGTCTCTCAGGGGCGACCAGCCCCAGCATTTT
CASSLSLRGDQPQHF
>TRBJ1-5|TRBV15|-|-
TGTGCCACCAGCAGAGGTGACCAGCCCCAGCATTTT
CATSRGDQPQHF
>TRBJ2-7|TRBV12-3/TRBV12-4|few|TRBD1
TGTGCCAGCAGCCCATCATGGACAGGGGGCGGCGAGCAGTACTTC
CASSPSWTGGGEQYF
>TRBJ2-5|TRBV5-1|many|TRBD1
TGCGCCAGCAGACAAGCAGGGGGCGCGGAGACCCAGTACTTC
CASRQAGGAETQYF
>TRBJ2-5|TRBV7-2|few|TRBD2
TGTGCCAGCAGCATCCTAGCGGGGGTAGAGACCCAGTACTTC
CASSILAGVETQYF
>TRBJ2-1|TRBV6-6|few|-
TGTGCCAGCAGTCCTACAGGGAGAAGCTCCTACAATGAGCAGTTCTTC
CASSPTGRSSYNEQFF
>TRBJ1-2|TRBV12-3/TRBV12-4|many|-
TGTGCCAGCAGCTTAACCGCCGACGTGTCCTATGGCTACACCTTC
CASSLTADVSYGYTF
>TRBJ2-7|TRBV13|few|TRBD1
TGTGCCAGCAGCTTCCGACAGGGGGCATACGAGCAGTACTTC
CASSFRQGAYEQYF
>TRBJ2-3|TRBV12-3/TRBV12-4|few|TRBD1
TGTGCCAGCAGTGTCACAGGGGGCACGACGCAGTATTTT
CASSVTGGTTQYF
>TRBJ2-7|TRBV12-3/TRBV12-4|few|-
TGTGCCAGCAGTTCCCTCTGGGGGCCCGAGCAGTACTTC
CASSSLWGPEQYF
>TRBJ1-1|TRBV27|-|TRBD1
TGTGCCAGCAGTTTAAAGGGGGCGAACACTGAAGCTTTCTTT
CASSLKGANTEAFF
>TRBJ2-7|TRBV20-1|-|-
TGCAGCGCTAAAAGGGGCACCTACGAGCAGTACTTC
CSAKRGTYEQYF
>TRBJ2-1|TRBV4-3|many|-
TGCGCCAGCAGCCAAGTTGCCAATGAGCAGTTCTTC
CASSQVANEQFF
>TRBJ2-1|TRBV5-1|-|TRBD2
TGCGCCAGCAGCCCAGGGACTAGCGGCTATGAGCAGTTCTTC
CASSPGTSGYEQFF
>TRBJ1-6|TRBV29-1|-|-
TGCAGCGTAGCCCTACAGGGTGATAATTCACCCCTCCACTTT
CSVALQGDNSPLHF
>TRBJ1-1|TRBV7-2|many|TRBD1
TGTGCCAGCAGCTTGGACAGGATTGGTACTGAAGCTTTCTTT
CASSLDRIGTEAFF
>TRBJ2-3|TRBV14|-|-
TGTGCCAGCAGCCAAGATTCACCAGAGACGTGGGTTTATGATACGCAGTATTTT
CASSQDSPETWVYDTQYF
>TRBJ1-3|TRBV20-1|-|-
TGCAGTGCTACAATTCCAGGGCGCTCTGGAAACACCATATATTTT
CSATIPGRSGNTIYF
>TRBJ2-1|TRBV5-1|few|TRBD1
TGCGCCAGCAGCTTGAGGACAGGGATCAACGAGCAGTTCTTC
CASSLRTGINEQFF
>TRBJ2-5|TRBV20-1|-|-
TGCAGTGCTATGGGGGGCGGAGAGACCCAGTACTTC
CSAMGGGETQYF
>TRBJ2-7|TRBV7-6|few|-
TGTGCCAGCAGCTTACAGGTGACAAACTACGAGCAGTACTTC
CASSLQVTNYEQYF